This T cell receptor beta chain was retrieved from a study of shared clonotypes between healthy human individuals. Only in-frame clones appear in the TCRdb table, and some are missing; sequencing was by immunoSEQ multiplex PCR. The data hold approximately 2.5 million clones, with 93% observed a single time. Donors were healthy HIV-negative adults without recently reported acute infections or vaccinations. Donors, without exception, were Caucasian adults residing in Nashville, Tennessee. Comment on this clone: Its antigen is not identified.

Whole-study findings and limits: A generally larger estimated richness was seen in naive subsets than in memory subsets.

The ends were cut back, 2 bases at V and 2 bases at J, with 13 bases in the middle. Germline V gene lookup returns CDR1 MDHEN and CDR2 SYDVKM. The CDR3 runs 15 residues. The J gene is TRBJ2-7, the V gene TRBV28, with D perhaps TRBD1 (6 bases). This TCR was sampled from a man aged 18 to 29 in good health. Some clones in this sample may be carry-over from other donors' samples. The material sequenced was naive CD4+ T cells from PBMCs. The subset here: CD45RA+ positively selected. The CDR3 is CASSLPGVATYEQYF. In nucleotides, the CDR3 is TGTGCCAGCAGTTTACCAGGGGTAGCGACCTACGAGCAGTACTTC.